These 21 T cell receptor beta chains were sequenced from one sample in a study of control samples from healthy donors and cancer patients. Assay used: immunoSEQ multiplex PCR; TCRdb lists only in-frame clones, some missing. The table has 120,000 to 150,000 clones, approximately 86% seen once; the top ten hold approximately 9%. What was sequenced was blood. Receptor source: a woman in her twenties or thirties in good health.

The chain is built from TRBV5-1 and TRBJ2-1, with 11 bases lining up with TRBD1. This CDR3 has 16 residues. V shed 3 bases, J shed 7 bases, and the junction held 9 bases outside the gene matches. The germline gives CDR1 SGHRS, CDR2 YFSETQ. The CDR3 protein is CASSSERTGGQNEQFF. CDR3 coding DNA: TGCGCCAGCAGCTCTGAACGGACAGGGGGCCAAAATGAGCAGTTCTTC.

The V gene is TRBV5-1, the J gene TRBJ2-1; no firm D call. The V end lost 3 bases, the J end lost 0 bases, and 13 bases lay between the germline ends. The CDR3 extends over 16 amino acids. Per the germline V gene, CDR1 is SGHRS and CDR2 is YFSETQ. CDR3 in amino acids: CASSWPRVSSYNEQFF. As DNA, the CDR3 is TGCGCCAGCAGCTGGCCCCGAGTAAGCTCCTACAATGAGCAGTTCTTC.

The V and J genes are TRBV20-1 and TRBJ2-3, with 7 bases matching TRBD1. The CDR3 is 17 amino acids. In germline, CDR1 is DFQATT, CDR2 SNEGSKA (reference sequence). J lost 9 bases, V lost 4 bases, and 22 bases had no gene match. DNA of the CDR3: TGCAGTGCTACTGATTTTCAGACAGGGAATCATCGAAGAACGCAGTATTTT. Its translation is CSATDFQTGNHRRTQYF.

The CDR3 coding sequence is TGTGCCAGCAGTTACACGGGACAGGGGGGAGACTACACCTTC. It yields the protein CASSYTGQGGDYTF. V usage is TRBV6-6 and J usage is TRBJ1-2, with TRBD1 matching over 11 bases. The CDR3 loop spans 14 amino acids. Losses at the gene ends were 2 bases for V and 10 bases for J; bases not matched to a gene: 6. In germline, CDR1 is MNHNY, CDR2 SVGAGI (reference sequence).

This clone has a handful of counts. This chain joins TRBV20-1 and TRBJ1-3, with TRBD1 matching over 7 bases. Germline CDR1 reads DFQATT; CDR2 reads SNEGSKA (reference sequence). With V trimmed by 3 bases and J by 3 bases, 5 bases remained unmatched. The CDR3 extends over 14 amino acids. The CDR3 spells CSASLTGNGNTIYF. The CDR3 region has the DNA TGCAGTGCTAGTTTGACAGGGAATGGAAACACCATATATTTT.

The chain joins TRBV4-1 to TRBJ1-5; tentative D call: TRBD1 (6 bases). The CDR3 contains 16 residues. Looked up from germline, CDR1 is MGHRA and CDR2 is YSYEKL. The V end was cut by 0 bases, the J end by 6 bases, with 15 bases between. For the CDR3, the DNA is TGCGCCAGCAGCCAAGATTTTGGGGGGGCAGGTCAGCCCCAGCATTTT. Translation gives CASSQDFGGAGQPQHF.

V usage is TRBV5-4 and J usage is TRBJ2-4; a possible D gene is TRBD2 (5 bases). The CDR3 runs to 13 residues. Germline assignment: CDR1 SGHNT and CDR2 YYREEE (reference sequence). With 7 bases removed from V and 2 bases from J, the gap between germline ends came to 10 bases. As DNA, the CDR3 is TGTGCCAGCGGTCCCGGGACCAAAAACATTCAGTACTTC. It yields the protein CASGPGTKNIQYF. Looking up the rest from reference TRBV5-4 and TRBJ2-4 gives the full variable domain: ETGVTQSPTHLIKTRGQQVTLRCSSQSGHNTVSWYQQALGQGPQFIFQYYREEENGRGNFPPRFSGLQFPNYSSELNVNALELDDSALYLCASGPGTKNIQYFGAGTRLSVL.

This clone was observed a few times. The chain links TRBV5-6 to TRBJ2-3; 9 bases agree with TRBD1. After removal of 4 bases from V and 10 bases from J, the junction contained 16 bases not matched to a gene. CDR1 SGHDT and CDR2 YYEEEE come from the germline V gene. The CDR3 totals 16 residues. The CDR3 DNA follows: TGTGCCAGCAGCCACCCGCACAGGGGGCAAAGGCCTCCGCAGTATTTT. It yields the protein CASSHPHRGQRPPQYF.

The chain uses TRBV28 and TRBJ2-7; a weak D match, TRBD1 (6 bases). The CDR3 runs to 14 residues. Germline V gene data show CDR1 as MDHEN and CDR2 as SYDVKM. Between the trimmed V and J ends, which lost 5 bases and 4 bases, there was a span of 15 bases. The CDR3: CASSPPGQKYEQYF. Written as DNA, the CDR3 is TGTGCCAGCAGTCCCCCGGGACAAAAATACGAGCAGTACTTC.

The chain links TRBV29-1 to TRBJ1-2; D not certain. Trimming pared 3 bases from V and 6 bases from J, leaving 17 bases between. This CDR3 is 14 amino acids long. Germline assignment: CDR1 SQVTM and CDR2 ANQGSEA. The CDR3 DNA is TGCAGCGTTGAGGGTACGGGTATCAGGAATGGCTACACCTTC. Translated, it gives CSVEGTGIRNGYTF.

The chain carries TRBV5-6 and TRBJ2-7; D possibly corresponds to TRBD2 (5 bases). V was shortened by 2 bases and J by 3 bases, with 9 bases between the two germline ends. This CDR3 comprises 13 residues. Germline V lookup: CDR1 SGHDT, CDR2 YYEEEE. Here the CDR3 DNA reads TGTGCCAGCAGCTTCGGGGTAAACTACGAGCAGTACTTC. As protein: CASSFGVNYEQYF. Using reference TRBV5-6 and TRBJ2-7 for the parts outside the CDR3, the full variable domain is DAGVTQSPTHLIKTRGQQVTLRCSPKSGHDTVSWYQQALGQGPQFIFQYYEEEERQRGNFPDRFSGHQFPNYSSELNVNALLLGDSALYLCASSFGVNYEQYFGPGTRLTVT.

The V call is TRBV19, the J call TRBJ2-1; D is possibly TRBD1 or TRBD2 (6 bases each). The V end lost 6 bases, the J end lost 2 bases, and 14 bases lay between the germline ends. Germline values: CDR1 LNHDA, CDR2 SQIVND (reference sequence). The CDR3 totals 15 residues. The CDR3 loop reads CASSLYGGPYNEQFF. The CDR3 coding sequence is TGTGCCAGTAGCTTATATGGGGGGCCCTACAATGAGCAGTTCTTC.

In its sample, this clone was seen a few times. The CDR3 DNA reads TGCAGCGTTGGGCGTGGCACAGATACGCAGTATTTT. Translation gives CSVGRGTDTQYF. The chain carries TRBV29-1 and TRBJ2-3; D is uncertain. Germline values: CDR1 SQVTM, CDR2 ANQGSEA. This CDR3 has 12 residues. Trimming removed 4 bases from V and 1 base from J, with 6 bases in between.

The chain uses TRBV7-2 and TRBJ2-6; D remains unclear. This CDR3 contains 13 residues. The germline V and J ends were trimmed by 5 bases and 1 base, with 3 bases remaining between them. CDR1 SGHTA and CDR2 FQGNSA come from the germline V gene. The chain's CDR3 is CASSPSGANVLTF. The CDR3 DNA is TGTGCCAGCAGCCCGTCTGGGGCCAACGTCCTGACTTTC.

Regarding this clone: The same CDR3 is also encoded by other DNA sequences in this sample. The J gene is TRBJ2-7, the V gene TRBV30; TRBD2 might be the D (5 bases). This CDR3 is 16 amino acids long. V gave up 3 bases and J gave up 7 bases, with 25 bases separating them. Germline loops: CDR1 GTSNPN, CDR2 SVGIG (reference sequence). This CDR3 reads CAWSVPIEGWSSEQYF. For the CDR3, the DNA is TGTGCCTGGAGCGTACCAATCGAGGGATGGAGTTCGGAGCAGTACTTC.

The V gene is TRBV5-6, the J gene TRBJ2-5; TRBD1 agrees at 7 bases. The germline V gene encodes CDR1 SGHDT and CDR2 YYEEEE. Unmatched junction bases numbered 4, after V lost 0 bases and J lost 5 bases. The CDR3 has 14 amino acids. Here the CDR3 DNA reads TGTGCCAGCAGCTTGGGCAGCAGGGGGGAGACCCAGTACTTC. Its translation is CASSLGSRGETQYF.

This rearrangement joins TRBV5-1 to TRBJ2-3; 9 bases are shared with TRBD2. This CDR3 contains 15 residues. The V segment lost 2 bases and the J segment 5 bases; nucleotides outside the gene matches: 6. The germline CDR1 and CDR2 sequences are SGHRS and YFSETQ. CDR3 in amino acids: CASSFRAGGLDTQYF. CDR3 sequence (DNA): TGCGCCAGCAGCTTTCGAGCGGGAGGCTTAGATACGCAGTATTTT. Using reference TRBV5-1 and TRBJ2-3 for the parts outside the CDR3, the full variable domain is KAGVTQTPRYLIKTRGQQVTLSCSPISGHRSVSWYQQTPGQGLQFLFEYFSETQRNKGNFPGRFSGRQFSNSRSEMNVSTLELGDSALYLCASSFRAGGLDTQYFGPGTRLTVL.

The chain links TRBV27 to TRBJ2-7, with 13 bases lining up with TRBD2. Looked up from germline, CDR1 is MNHEY and CDR2 is SMNVEV (reference sequence). The CDR3 extends over 17 amino acids. Trimming cost V 5 bases and J 5 bases; bases outside gene matches: 12. The CDR3 region is CASSALRSGTSGNEQYF. The CDR3 DNA sequence: TGTGCCAGCAGTGCCCTCAGATCGGGGACTAGCGGGAACGAGCAGTACTTC.

V usage is TRBV7-9 and J usage is TRBJ2-4; D gene unclear. Germline V CDR1 and CDR2: SEHNR, FQNEAQ (reference sequence). Trimming removed 0 bases from V and 6 bases from J, with 9 bases in between. This CDR3 spans 14 amino acids. The CDR3 reads CASSLADTLNIQYF. The DNA for the CDR3 is TGTGCCAGCAGCTTAGCTGACACTCTAAACATTCAGTACTTC.

The chain carries TRBV30 and TRBJ1-6; D gene unclear. The CDR3 is 15 amino acids. Trimming cost V 3 bases and J 0 bases, with 9 bases left between them. Germline V CDR1 and CDR2: GTSNPN, SVGIG (reference sequence). CDR3 bases: TGTGCCTGGAGCCTTGGGAGCTCCTATAATTCACCCCTCCACTTT. Protein: CAWSLGSSYNSPLHF.

The chain couples TRBV5-6 to TRBJ1-5, with D possibly matching TRBD1 (5 bases). Germline CDR1 is SGHDT and CDR2 is YYEEEE. V was trimmed by 3 bases and J by 7 bases, leaving 11 bases between them. The CDR3 runs 13 residues. The CDR3, as DNA: TGTGCCAGCAGCTCCCTAGGGGTCCAGCCCCAGCATTTT. Protein product: CASSSLGVQPQHF.